The rows below give T cell receptor beta chains drawn from one sample of a study of graft-versus-host responses after intestinal transplantation. TCRdb's table, derived via immunoSEQ multiplex PCR, lists solely in-frame clones and lacks some. The sample holds some 12,000 clones, about 80% seen once. The sequencing used ileum tissue, collected 23 days after intestinal transplant. These receptors all come from a human patient who received an intestinal transplant, so some T cells may come from the graft donor. Each CDR3 is given with its conserved first and last residue. A D gene is named only where the DNA matches it firmly. Clone size is stated in some rows and not others, as once, few, many or a class when expanded.

V gene	D gene	clone size	J gene	CDR3 DNA	CDR3 protein
TRBV10-3	TRBD1	few	TRBJ2-2	TGTGCCATATACTCCCGGACAGGTCAGACCGGGGAGCTGTTTTTT	CAIYSRTGQTGELFF
TRBV7-9	TRBD2	.	TRBJ2-1	TGTGCCAGCAGCTTAGCGACGCCCCTAGCGGGAGACGAGCAGTTCTTC	CASSLATPLAGDEQFF
TRBV28	.	.	TRBJ1-1	TGTGCCAGCAGATCAGTCCCCGGGATGGACACTGAAGCTTTCTTT	CASRSVPGMDTEAFF
TRBV28	TRBD1	once	TRBJ1-5	TGTGCCACTTCCGGACAGGATCTCCCACTAAATCAGCCCCAGCATTTT	CATSGQDLPLNQPQHF
TRBV28	TRBD1	.	TRBJ1-2	TGTGCCAGCAGTTTGCTTAGAGCAGGGGGATATGGCTACACCTTC	CASSLLRAGGYGYTF
TRBV28	.	.	TRBJ1-1	TGTGCCAGCAGTATGGCCCGGGGGACTGAAGCTTTCTTT	CASSMARGTEAFF
TRBV28	.	once	TRBJ1-2	TGTGCCAGCAGGGGGGGATCCTATGGCTACACCTTC	CASRGGSYGYTF
TRBV28	TRBD1	.	TRBJ1-6	TGTGCCAGCAGGGGACAGGGAGGTAATTCACCCCTCCACTTT	CASRGQGGNSPLHF
TRBV6-1	.	medium-sized	TRBJ2-1	TGTGCCAGCAGTCCTTGGGTCCGGGGCAATGAGCAGTTCTTC	CASSPWVRGNEQFF
TRBV4-1	.	.	TRBJ1-6	TGCGCCAGCAGCCAAGGCAGGATTTCACCCCTCCACTTT	CASSQGRISPLHF
TRBV7-2	.	.	TRBJ2-1	TGTGCCAGCAGCTTTAGCGGCTCCTACAATGAGCAGTTCTTC	CASSFSGSYNEQFF
TRBV29-1	.	few	TRBJ2-7	TGCAGCGTTAGGGCGGGGGCAGGCGAGCAGTACTTC	CSVRAGAGEQYF
TRBV11-2	TRBD2	once	TRBJ2-1	TGTGCCAGCAGCCAATGGGGTAGCGGGACCAACAATGAGCAGTTCTTC	CASSQWGSGTNNEQFF
TRBV27	.	.	TRBJ1-1	TGTGCCAGCAGTTTCTTAACAGGGGAAGCTTTCTTT	CASSFLTGEAFF
TRBV14	.	.	TRBJ2-7	TGTGCCAGCAGCCAAGGAGACGGAAGATACGAGCAGTACTTC	CASSQGDGRYEQYF
TRBV15	.	.	TRBJ2-7	TGTGCCACCAGCAGGCTTCAGGGAACTAGTGGGGCCTACGAGCAGTACTTC	CATSRLQGTSGAYEQYF
TRBV27	.	.	TRBJ1-4	TGTGCCAGCAGTTCTTACACAGGGAGGGGTGAAAAACTGTTTTTT	CASSSYTGRGEKLFF
TRBV29-1	.	.	TRBJ2-1	TGCAGCCTTCGAAGAGAATACAATGAGCAGTTCTTC	CSLRREYNEQFF
TRBV4-1	TRBD2	few	TRBJ2-7	TGCGCCAGCAGCCAAGCCGAGGGACTAACCTACGAGCAGTACTTC	CASSQAEGLTYEQYF
TRBV6-5	.	few	TRBJ2-2	TGTGCCAGCAGTTATTGGCTAGAAGCCGGGGAGCTGTTTTTT	CASSYWLEAGELFF
TRBV7-8	.	.	TRBJ2-7	TGTGCCAGCAGATTTCAGCCGGAGGGGAATTACGAGCAGTACTTC	CASRFQPEGNYEQYF
TRBV4-1	.	.	TRBJ1-5	TGCGCCAGCAGCCAAGGGGCAGGGACCGGTCAGCCCCAGCATTTT	CASSQGAGTGQPQHF
TRBV29-1	TRBD2	.	TRBJ2-7	TGCAGCGTTGCCAGCGGGAGAGGGTACGAGCAGTACTTC	CSVASGRGYEQYF
TRBV27	TRBD1	.	TRBJ2-1	TGTGCCAGCAGTCCCCCGCCGCGACAGGGGGCCGTGTGGGGGCAGTTCTTC	CASSPPPRQGAVWGQFF
TRBV28	.	.	TRBJ2-7	TGTGCCAGCAGCACGGACGGGTACGAGCAGTACTTC	CASSTDGYEQYF
TRBV6-1	TRBD1	.	TRBJ1-2	TGTGCCAGCAGTTCCGCCGGGACAGGGGAATATGGCTACACCTTC	CASSSAGTGEYGYTF
TRBV2	TRBD2	once	TRBJ2-7	TGTGCCAGCAGTGGGCTAGCGGGGGTCTACGAGCAGTACTTC	CASSGLAGVYEQYF
TRBV19	TRBD1	.	TRBJ1-1	TGTGCCAGTAGTGCCTACAGGGGAGCGGACACTGAAGCTTTCTTT	CASSAYRGADTEAFF
TRBV27	.	.	TRBJ1-2	TGTGCCAGCAGCGGCAGTTCTAACTATGGCTACACCTTC	CASSGSSNYGYTF
TRBV4-3	TRBD1	.	TRBJ2-1	TGCGCCAGCAGCCAAGATCGGTACAGGGGAGCCTACAATGAGCAGTTCTTC	CASSQDRYRGAYNEQFF
TRBV7-6	TRBD1	.	TRBJ2-2	TGTGCCAGCAGCCGGACAGGGGCTTTAGTCGGGGAGCTGTTTTTT	CASSRTGALVGELFF
TRBV19	.	large	TRBJ1-1	TGTGCCAGTAGTATAGACGAGTTCCGGGTTGAAGCTTTCTTT	CASSIDEFRVEAFF
TRBV5-1	.	.	TRBJ2-7	TGCGCCAGCAGCTTTTGGTTGCACTACGAGCAGTACTTC	CASSFWLHYEQYF
TRBV11-3	.	.	TRBJ1-1	TGTGCCAGCAGCTTCAGGGACGGTGAAGCTTTCTTT	CASSFRDGEAFF
TRBV4-2	.	.	TRBJ2-3	TGTGCCAGCAGCCAAGGGTTTACAGATACGCAGTATTTT	CASSQGFTDTQYF
TRBV19	.	few	TRBJ1-2	TGTGCCAGTAGTATAGCCGTACAATTATCTGGCTACACCTTC	CASSIAVQLSGYTF
TRBV27	TRBD2	.	TRBJ2-7	TGTGCCAGCAGTCCCCTACTAGCGGAGCCCTACGAGCAGTACTTC	CASSPLLAEPYEQYF
TRBV28	.	.	TRBJ2-7	TGTGCCATCCGGAGAGCAGGACAGACCTACGAGCAGTACTTC	CAIRRAGQTYEQYF
TRBV4-1	.	.	TRBJ1-1	TGCGCCAGCAGCCAAGACGGCAGGTTGAACACTGAAGCTTTCTTT	CASSQDGRLNTEAFF
TRBV18	.	.	TRBJ2-7	TGTGCCAGCTCACCAGAGGGAGAATCGTACGAGCAGTACTTC	CASSPEGESYEQYF
TRBV21-1	.	.	TRBJ1-2	TGTGCCAGCAGCAACTGGACTGGGCGCCGTGGCTACACCTTC	CASSNWTGRRGYTF
TRBV6-1	TRBD1	.	TRBJ2-5	TGTGCCAGCAGTGCCCAGGACAGGGGGAGGGAGACCCAGTACTTC	CASSAQDRGRETQYF
TRBV7-9	.	.	TRBJ1-1	TGTGCCAGCAGGGCCGTGGAGAACACTGAAGCTTTCTTT	CASRAVENTEAFF
TRBV4-1	.	.	TRBJ1-1	TGCGCCAGCAGCCAACCCCCACTTCTCATGAACACTGAAGCTTTCTTT	CASSQPPLLMNTEAFF
TRBV21-1	.	.	TRBJ2-7	TGTGCCAGCAGCAAAGAGGCAGGGGGTAGCGAGCAGTACTTC	CASSKEAGGSEQYF
TRBV5-5	.	.	TRBJ1-1	TGTGCCAGCAGCTTGACTGGACGGAACACTGAAGCTTTCTTT	CASSLTGRNTEAFF
TRBV7-9	TRBD2	few	TRBJ2-1	TGTGCCAGCAGCTTTAGGATAGGGGAGGGGTACAATGAGCAGTTCTTC	CASSFRIGEGYNEQFF
TRBV6-1	.	.	TRBJ1-3	TGTGCCAGCAGTATCTTCAGGGCAGCTGGAAACACCATATATTTT	CASSIFRAAGNTIYF
TRBV7-8	TRBD1	.	TRBJ1-5	TGTGCCAGCAGCTTAGCGGGACAGGAGGGTAGGCCCCAGCATTTT	CASSLAGQEGRPQHF